What follows are 20 T cell receptor beta chains derived from one specimen sequenced in a study of T cell repertoires in cytomegalovirus infection. Via MiXCR, TCRdb re-called the reads, giving one row per CDR3 protein. Of approximately 76,000 distinct CDR3 sequences detected, 3.7% appear once; the ten largest clones hold 4% to 5.5%. The sequenced sample consisted of PBMCs. Source of these receptors: a human donor in good health (CMV status not recorded). Some clones in this sample may be carry-over from other donors' samples.

This clonotype was found many times. The V and J genes are TRBV6-6 and TRBJ1-3, with unresolved D. V dropped 0 bases and J dropped 1 base, with 4 bases sitting between them. The CDR3 sequence is 14 residues long. Germline loops: CDR1 MNHNY, CDR2 SVGAGI (reference sequence). The CDR3 protein is CASSYSGSGNTIYF. CDR3 sequence (DNA): TGTGCCAGCAGTTACTCAGGGTCTGGAAACACCATATATTTT.

This clonotype has a count of ten or more. The V and J genes are TRBV7-2 and TRBJ1-1; the match to TRBD1 covers 9 bases. Losses at the gene ends were 6 bases for V and 0 bases for J; bases not matched to a gene: 11. The CDR3 consists of 17 residues. CDR1 and CDR2 (germline): SGHTA, FQGNSA. The CDR3 here is CASSLTRTGALNTEAFF. CDR3 sequence (DNA): TGTGCCAGCAGTCTTACACGGACAGGGGCGTTGAACACTGAAGCTTTCTTT.

About this clonotype itself: The junction shows a germline mismatch at one end, possibly a read error. The CDR3, as DNA: TGTGTCAGCAGCTTGAAAGAGACCCAGTACTTC. Amino acid sequence: CVSSLKETQYF. The gene calls are TRBV5-6 and TRBJ2-5; D gene ambiguous. This CDR3 is 11 amino acids long. Germline assignment: CDR1 SGHDT and CDR2 YYEEEE.

This clonotype has a count of ten or more. As DNA, the CDR3 is TGTGCCAGTAGTAACGGACTAGCGGGCTACGAGCAGTACTTC. The encoded protein is CASSNGLAGYEQYF. The rearrangement joins TRBV19 to TRBJ2-7; TRBD2 aligns across 11 bases. Germline loops: CDR1 LNHDA, CDR2 SQIVND (reference sequence). J lost 3 bases, V lost 4 bases, and 2 bases had no gene match. The CDR3 length is 14 residues.

This rearrangement joins TRBV6-2 or TRBV6-3 to TRBJ2-7; D call uncertain. CDR1 and CDR2 from the germline V gene are MNHEY and SVGEGT. The CDR3 totals 13 residues. The V gene lost 5 bases and the J gene lost 4 bases, with 12 bases spanning the gap. The CDR3: CASSTLLGYEQYF. CDR3 DNA: TGTGCCAGCAGTACCCTCTTAGGATACGAGCAGTACTTC.

Ten or more counts support this clonotype. The chain joins TRBV6-2 or TRBV6-3 to TRBJ2-3, with D uncertain. Trimming took 4 bases from V and 2 from J, leaving 16 bases between them. The CDR3 is 16 residues long. Germline CDR1 is MNHEY and CDR2 is SVGEGT. The CDR3 DNA sequence: TGTGCCAGCAGTTCTCTATACGGAGCTGACACAGATACGCAGTATTTT. This sequence encodes CASSSLYGADTDTQYF.

This clonotype was detected ten times or more. The CDR3 loop reads CASSPNTGGVTGELFF. In nucleotides, the CDR3 is TGTGCCAGCAGCCCTAACACGGGGGGGGTAACCGGGGAGCTGTTTTTT. The chain recombines TRBV12-3 or TRBV12-4 with TRBJ2-2; the match to TRBD2 covers 8 bases. V gave up 6 bases and J gave up 5 bases; unmatched junction bases: 11. This CDR3 is built from 16 residues.

This clonotype came up many times. This sequence joins TRBV5-6 and TRBJ1-2; the D is unclear. The CDR3 loop spans 14 amino acids. Trimming removed 0 bases at V and 3 bases at J, with 9 bases between. Germline V CDR1 and CDR2: SGHDT, YYEEEE. The CDR3 coding sequence is TGTGCCAGCAGCTTGGCCAGACAAGACTATGGCTACACCTTC. This encodes CASSLARQDYGYTF.

This clonotype came up many times. This chain joins TRBV7-9 and TRBJ2-1, with TRBD1 identical over 7 bases. Germline values: CDR1 SEHNR, CDR2 FQNEAQ (reference sequence). With 7 bases clipped from V and 4 bases from J, the junction kept 10 bases outside the gene matches. This CDR3 spans 15 amino acids. As DNA, the CDR3 is TGTGCCAGCATCAACCGACAGGGAGCTTACAATGAGCAGTTCTTC. Its translation is CASINRQGAYNEQFF. Combining the CDR3 with reference TRBV7-9 and TRBJ2-1 gives the whole variable domain DTGVSQNPRHKITKRGQNVTFRCDPISEHNRLYWYRQTLGQGPEFLTYFQNEAQLEKSRLLSDRFSAERPKGSFSTLEIQRTEQGDSAMYLCASINRQGAYNEQFFGPGTRLTVL.

At least ten counts were recorded for this clonotype. The chain uses TRBV20-1 and TRBJ2-1; D is possibly TRBD2 (6 bases). CDR3 length equals 15 residues. Germline lookup yields CDR1 DFQATT and CDR2 SNEGSKA (reference sequence). The ends were cut back, 4 bases at V and 2 bases at J, with 15 bases in the middle. CDR3 in DNA: TGCAGTGCTACCCCAGAGGACTACCCCTACAATGAGCAGTTCTTC. Translating it yields CSATPEDYPYNEQFF.

This clonotype was seen ten or more times. The chain links TRBV28 to TRBJ2-5, with no clear D. From germline, CDR1 is MDHEN and CDR2 SYDVKM. V was trimmed by 8 bases and J by 4 bases, leaving 14 bases between them. The CDR3 runs 13 residues. CDR3 loop: CASLMGFGETQYF. CDR3 nucleotide sequence: TGTGCCAGCTTGATGGGGTTCGGAGAGACCCAGTACTTC.

This clonotype was found many times. CDR3 sequence: CASSSGLAGEDTQYF. For the CDR3, the DNA is TGTGCCAGCAGCTCCGGACTAGCGGGGGAAGATACGCAGTATTTT. The chain couples TRBV11-3 to TRBJ2-3; 13 bases are a match to TRBD2. V shed 4 bases and J 5 bases; nucleotides not matched to a gene: 3. Per the germline V gene, CDR1 is SGHNT and CDR2 is YENEEA. The CDR3 is 15 residues long.

Comments on this clonotype: A much larger clone lies a single base off, so this may be a read error. This chain connects TRBV6-6 to TRBJ2-3, with a weak D call TRBD2 (7 bases). V was trimmed by 5 bases and J by 5 bases, leaving 14 bases between them. Per the germline V gene, CDR1 is MNHNY and CDR2 is SVGAGI (reference sequence). The CDR3 is 14 residues long. This CDR3 is CASSEFGGLDTQYF. The DNA for the CDR3 is TGTGCCAGCAGTGAGTTCGGGGGGCTAGATACGCAGTATTTT.

This clonotype was detected many times. The chain combines TRBV5-4 with TRBJ1-2; 7 positions agree with TRBD1. Germline V CDR1 and CDR2: SGHNT, YYREEE (reference sequence). Germline trimming cut 4 bases from V and 1 base from J; bases unmatched to any gene: 7. The CDR3 is 15 residues long. The CDR3 reads CASSTGTEINYGYTF. DNA of the CDR3: TGTGCCAGCAGCACCGGGACAGAGATTAACTATGGCTACACCTTC. The entire variable domain, with the rest obtained from reference TRBV5-4 and TRBJ1-2, is as follows: ETGVTQSPTHLIKTRGQQVTLRCSSQSGHNTVSWYQQALGQGPQFIFQYYREEENGRGNFPPRFSGLQFPNYSSELNVNALELDDSALYLCASSTGTEINYGYTFGSGTRLTVV.

This clonotype showed up many times. The chain employs TRBV7-8 and TRBJ1-3, with unresolved D. The CDR3 runs 13 residues. Germline values: CDR1 SGHVS, CDR2 FQNEAQ. With 5 bases removed from V and 11 bases from J, the gap between germline ends came to 16 bases. The CDR3 loop reads CASSPSGGYAIYF. The CDR3 DNA sequence: TGTGCCAGCAGCCCCTCAGGAGGGTACGCCATATATTTT.

In this sample, this clonotype turned up many times. The chain recombines TRBV12-3 or TRBV12-4 with TRBJ1-3; 7 positions agree with TRBD1. The trim removed 6 bases at V and 2 bases at J, leaving 7 bases unmatched. The CDR3 runs to 15 residues. The DNA of the CDR3 is TGTGCCAGCAGATCGGACAGGAGGGCTGGAAACACCATATATTTT. This gives the protein CASRSDRRAGNTIYF.

This clonotype was recorded many times. The J gene is TRBJ2-7, the V gene TRBV2; D possibly corresponds to TRBD1 (6 bases). The germline V gene encodes CDR1 SNHLY and CDR2 FYNNEI. The CDR3 is 14 residues long. The V gene lost 5 bases and the J gene lost 4 bases, with 15 bases spanning the gap. CDR3 DNA: TGTGCCAGCAGTTCTGGACAGTACGAGTACGAGCAGTACTTC. Its protein product is CASSSGQYEYEQYF.

By share, this clonotype ranks as medium-sized (0.01 to 0.1%). CDR3 DNA: TGTGCCAGCAGCTTAGCCCGAAAAGCTTTCTTT. Translation: CASSLARKAFF. The chain recombines TRBV7-2 with TRBJ1-1; no definite D call. The V end lost 0 bases, the J end lost 9 bases, and 5 bases lay between the germline ends. This CDR3 is 11 amino acids long. CDR1 SGHTA and CDR2 FQGNSA come from the germline V gene. The full variable domain, completed using reference TRBV7-2 and TRBJ1-1, is GAGVSQSPSNKVTEKGKDVELRCDPISGHTALYWYRQSLGQGLEFLIYFQGNSAPDKSGLPSDRFSAERTGGSVSTLTIQRTQQEDSAVYLCASSLARKAFFGQGTRLTVV.

This clonotype was counted at least ten times. This chain joins TRBV28 and TRBJ2-5, with TRBD2 identical over 9 bases. V dropped 4 bases and J dropped 4; count of bases not matched to a gene: 10. This CDR3 has 16 residues. Germline CDR1 and CDR2: MDHEN and SYDVKM. Here the CDR3 DNA reads TGTGCCAGCAGTTCGTTTGGGCGGGGGGGACGAGAGACCCAGTACTTC. As protein: CASSSFGRGGRETQYF.

This clonotype was counted at least ten times. The chain joins TRBV7-2 to TRBJ1-5; tentative D call: TRBD1 (5 bases). The CDR3 extends over 15 amino acids. Germline CDR1 is SGHTA and CDR2 is FQGNSA. Trimming pared 4 bases from V and 4 bases from J, leaving 14 bases between. The CDR3 protein is CASSSDPGANQPQHF. The CDR3, as DNA: TGTGCCAGCAGCTCTGACCCTGGGGCGAATCAGCCCCAGCATTTT. The variable domain in full, completed from reference TRBV7-2 and TRBJ1-5, reads GAGVSQSPSNKVTEKGKDVELRCDPISGHTALYWYRQSLGQGLEFLIYFQGNSAPDKSGLPSDRFSAERTGGSVSTLTIQRTQQEDSAVYLCASSSDPGANQPQHFGDGTRLSIL.